The next 14 T cell receptor beta chains were all read from a single sample in a study of blood T cell repertoires in COVID-19 (dated by TCRdb to 2018 to 2021). The library relied on the immunoSEQ multiplex PCR assay. This is the immuneACCESS table as TCRdb keeps it, with only in-frame sequences that have V and J called. A part of the clones is gone; compared with another copy, unresolved V genes explain less than half, and the rest is unexplained. The sample table lists approximately 280,000 clones, around 90% of them with a count of one. The ten most abundant clones make up 9.4% of the sample. The sample consisted of peripheral blood. The receptors shown here come from a man aged 18 to 35 with active or convalescent COVID-19.

V usage is TRBV2 and J usage is TRBJ1-2; no clear D gene. CDR3 length equals 12 residues. Trimming shortened V by 7 bases and J by 3 bases, and 9 bases separated the two germline ends. Per the germline V gene, CDR1 is SNHLY and CDR2 is FYNNEI. DNA of the CDR3: TGTGCCAGCATTCGGGTGGACTATGGCTACACCTTC. Its translation: CASIRVDYGYTF.

The J gene is TRBJ1-2, the V gene TRBV3-1 (or the pseudogene TRBV3-2), with 7 bases lining up with TRBD1. The CDR3 is 16 residues long. V shed 0 bases and J 0 bases; nucleotides not matched to a gene: 4. From germline, CDR1 is LGHDT and CDR2 YNNKEL (reference sequence). CDR3 DNA: TGTGCCAGCAGCCAAGATTGGCAGGGGGCTAACTATGGCTACACCTTC. It yields the protein CASSQDWQGANYGYTF.

The gene calls are TRBV27 and TRBJ2-5; a weak D match, TRBD1 (5 bases). Germline V gives CDR1 MNHEY, CDR2 SMNVEV (reference sequence). The CDR3 totals 13 residues. Trimming stripped 2 bases from V and 4 bases from J, with 8 bases between. The CDR3 protein is CASSLDSSETQYF. CDR3 DNA sequence: TGTGCCAGCAGTTTAGACAGTTCAGAGACCCAGTACTTC.

J is TRBJ1-6 and V is TRBV9, with 9 positions matching TRBD1. J was trimmed by 7 bases and V by 4 bases; bases with no gene match: 6. CDR1 and CDR2 (germline): SGDLS, YYNGEE. This CDR3 comprises 15 residues. CDR3 in DNA: TGTGCCAGCAGCAAGGGACAGGGAGTAAATTCACCCCTCCACTTT. This encodes CASSKGQGVNSPLHF.

The sample holds one count of this clone. The chain has TRBV27 and TRBJ2-3; 14 bases agree with TRBD2. This CDR3 contains 15 residues. V gave up 3 bases and J gave up 5 bases; unmatched junction bases: 1. CDR1 is MNHEY and CDR2 is SMNVEV in the germline V gene (reference sequence). CDR3 sequence (DNA): TGTGCCAGCAGTTTTGGGACTAGCGGGGGAGATACGCAGTATTTT. Protein sequence: CASSFGTSGGDTQYF.

The chain recombines TRBV15 with TRBJ1-4; 10 bases fit TRBD1. The CDR3 contains 14 residues. V shed 7 bases and J 7 bases; nucleotides not matched to a gene: 6. Germline V gene lookup returns CDR1 LNHNV and CDR2 YYDKDF (reference sequence). The CDR3 DNA reads TGTGCCACCACCTCGGACAGGGGGTTTGAAAAACTGTTTTTT. Protein product: CATTSDRGFEKLFF. The complete variable domain, with remaining parts taken from reference TRBV15 and TRBJ1-4, reads DAMVIQNPRYQVTQFGKPVTLSCSQTLNHNVMYWYQQKSSQAPKLLFHYYDKDFNNEADTPDNFQSRRPNTSFCFLDIRSPGLGDTAMYLCATTSDRGFEKLFFGSGTQLSVL.

V usage is TRBV11-2 and J usage is TRBJ2-7; 8 bases match TRBD1. Trimming removed 5 bases from V and 12 bases from J; junction bases left unmatched: 6. Per germline, CDR1 SGHAT and CDR2 FQNNGV. The CDR3 covers 11 residues. CDR3 amino acids: CASSQRGTGYF. In nucleotides, the CDR3 is TGTGCCAGCAGCCAAAGAGGGACAGGGTACTTC. The complete variable domain, with remaining parts taken from reference TRBV11-2 and TRBJ2-7, reads EAGVAQSPRYKIIEKRQSVAFWCNPISGHATLYWYQQILGQGPKLLIQFQNNGVVDDSQLPKDRFSAERLKGVDSTLKIQPAKLEDSAVYLCASSQRGTGYFGPGTRLTVT.

This clone is judged hyperexpanded. The rearrangement joins TRBV7-9 to TRBJ2-7; 8 bases align to TRBD1. Germline CDR1 and CDR2: SEHNR and FQNEAQ (reference sequence). This CDR3 has 14 amino acids. V was clipped by 6 bases and J by 1 base; unmatched bases: 5. This CDR3 is CASSPRDRSYEQYF. CDR3 DNA: TGTGCCAGCAGTCCCCGGGACAGGTCCTACGAGCAGTACTTC.

The chain is built from TRBV12-3 or TRBV12-4 and TRBJ1-1; a weak D match, TRBD1 (5 bases). The CDR3 length is 13 residues. V was cut by 6 bases and J by 2 bases, with 10 bases left in between. In DNA, the CDR3 is TGTGCCAGCAGGTGGGGCGGTAACACTGAAGCTTTCTTT. The encoded protein is CASRWGGNTEAFF.

The chain carries TRBV18 and TRBJ1-1; D gene uncertain. The germline V and J ends were trimmed by 6 bases and 1 base, with 21 bases remaining between them. CDR3 length: 17 amino acids. Germline V gives CDR1 KGHSH, CDR2 LQKENI. CDR3 sequence: CASSPTYEVPPNTEAFF. The CDR3 DNA reads TGTGCCAGCTCCCCAACCTATGAGGTCCCGCCGAACACTGAAGCTTTCTTT.

This chain joins TRBV7-3 and TRBJ2-2, with 9 bases lining up with TRBD1. Losses at the gene ends were 6 bases for V and 7 bases for J; bases not matched to a gene: 6. Looked up from germline, CDR1 is SGHTA and CDR2 is FQGTGA. The CDR3 is 14 residues long. CDR3 in DNA: TGTGCCAGCAGGCCTTGGGGACAGGGCGGGGAGCTGTTTTTT. It specifies CASRPWGQGGELFF.

The DNA for the CDR3 is TGTGCCAGCAGTGAAGCTCAAGGACAGGGGAGGGAGACCCAGTACTTC. Protein sequence: CASSEAQGQGRETQYF. The chain employs TRBV2 and TRBJ2-5, with 9 bases identical to TRBD1. V lost 0 bases to trimming and J lost 5 bases; unmatched junction nucleotides: 7. Germline values: CDR1 SNHLY, CDR2 FYNNEI. The CDR3 has 16 amino acids.

The rearrangement joins TRBV6-2 or TRBV6-3 to TRBJ2-4; 9 nucleotides line up with TRBD2. Germline loops: CDR1 MNHEY, CDR2 SVGEGT. This CDR3 comprises 14 residues. With 4 bases clipped from V and 7 bases from J, the junction kept 5 bases outside the gene matches. This chain's CDR3 is CASSFAGGLNIQYF. The CDR3 region has the DNA TGTGCCAGCAGTTTCGCGGGGGGGTTGAACATTCAGTACTTC.

Only one count was recorded for this clone. This chain connects TRBV5-1 to TRBJ1-1; 8 nucleotides match TRBD1. CDR1 and CDR2 (germline): SGHRS, YFSETQ. The CDR3 has 13 residues. With V trimmed by 3 bases and J by 4 bases, 2 bases remained unmatched. CDR3 in amino acids: CASSSDRVTEAFF. CDR3 coding DNA: TGCGCCAGCAGCTCGGACAGGGTCACTGAAGCTTTCTTT.